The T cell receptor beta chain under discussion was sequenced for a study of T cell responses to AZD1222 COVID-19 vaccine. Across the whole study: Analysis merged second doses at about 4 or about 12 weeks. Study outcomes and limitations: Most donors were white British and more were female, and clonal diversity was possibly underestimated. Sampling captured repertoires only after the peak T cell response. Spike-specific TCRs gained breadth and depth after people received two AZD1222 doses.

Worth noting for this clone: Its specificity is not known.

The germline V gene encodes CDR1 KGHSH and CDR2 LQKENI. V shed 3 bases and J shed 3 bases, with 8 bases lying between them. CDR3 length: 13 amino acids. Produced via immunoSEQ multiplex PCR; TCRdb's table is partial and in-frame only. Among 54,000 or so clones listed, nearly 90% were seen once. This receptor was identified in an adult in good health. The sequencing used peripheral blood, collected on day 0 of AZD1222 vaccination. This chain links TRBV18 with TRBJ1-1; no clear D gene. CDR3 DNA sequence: TGTGCCAGCTCACCCTCCCGGGACACTGAAGCTTTCTTT. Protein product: CASSPSRDTEAFF.